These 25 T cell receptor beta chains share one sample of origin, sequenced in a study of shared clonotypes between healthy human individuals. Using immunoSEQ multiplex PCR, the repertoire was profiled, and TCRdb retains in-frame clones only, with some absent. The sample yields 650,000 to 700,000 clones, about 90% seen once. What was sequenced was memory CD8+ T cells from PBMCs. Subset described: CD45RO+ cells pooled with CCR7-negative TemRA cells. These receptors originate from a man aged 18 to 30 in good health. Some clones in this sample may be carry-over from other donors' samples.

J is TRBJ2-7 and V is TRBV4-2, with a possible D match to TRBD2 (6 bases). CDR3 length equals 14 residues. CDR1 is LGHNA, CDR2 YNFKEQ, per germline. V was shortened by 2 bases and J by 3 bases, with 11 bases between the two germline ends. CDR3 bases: TGTGCCAGCAGCCAACAGGGACTTGGCTACGAGCAGTACTTC. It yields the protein CASSQQGLGYEQYF.

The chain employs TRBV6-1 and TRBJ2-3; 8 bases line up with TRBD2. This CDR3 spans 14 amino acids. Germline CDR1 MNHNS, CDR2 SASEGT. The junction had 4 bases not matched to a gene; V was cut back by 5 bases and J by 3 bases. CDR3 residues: CASSSGSSTDTQYF. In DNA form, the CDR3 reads TGTGCCAGCAGTAGCGGGAGCTCGACAGATACGCAGTATTTT.

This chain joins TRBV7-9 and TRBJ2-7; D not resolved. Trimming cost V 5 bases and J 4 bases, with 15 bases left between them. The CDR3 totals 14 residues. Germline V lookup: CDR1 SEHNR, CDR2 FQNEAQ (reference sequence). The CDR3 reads CASSPGPETYEQYF. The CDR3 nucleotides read TGTGCCAGCAGCCCGGGCCCCGAGACATACGAGCAGTACTTC.

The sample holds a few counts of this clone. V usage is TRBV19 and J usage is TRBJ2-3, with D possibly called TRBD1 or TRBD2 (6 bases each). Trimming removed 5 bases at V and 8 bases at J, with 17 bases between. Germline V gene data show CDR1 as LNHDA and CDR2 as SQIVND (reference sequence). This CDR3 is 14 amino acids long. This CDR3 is CASSPNGGPGTQYF. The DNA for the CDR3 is TGTGCCAGTAGTCCGAACGGGGGCCCGGGTACGCAGTATTTT.

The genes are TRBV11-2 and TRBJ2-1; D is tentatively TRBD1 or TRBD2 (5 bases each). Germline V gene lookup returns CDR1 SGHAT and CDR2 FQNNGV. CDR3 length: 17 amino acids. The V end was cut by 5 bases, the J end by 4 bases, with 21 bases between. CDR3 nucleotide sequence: TGTGCCAGCAGCCGTCGTCTTGGGGGAAGGGCTTACAATGAGCAGTTCTTC. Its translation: CASSRRLGGRAYNEQFF.

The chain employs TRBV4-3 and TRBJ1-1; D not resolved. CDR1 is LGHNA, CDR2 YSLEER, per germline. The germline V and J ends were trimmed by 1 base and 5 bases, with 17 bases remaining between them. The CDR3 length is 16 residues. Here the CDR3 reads CASSQVIRVLGTEAFF. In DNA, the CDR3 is TGCGCCAGCAGCCAAGTTATCCGGGTTCTGGGAACTGAAGCTTTCTTT.

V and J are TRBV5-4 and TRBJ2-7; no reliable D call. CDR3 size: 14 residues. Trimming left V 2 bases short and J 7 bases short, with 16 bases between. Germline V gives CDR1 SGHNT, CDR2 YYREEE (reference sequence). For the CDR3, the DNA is TGTGCCAGCAGCTTTTGGGGATTGTCGCGGGAGCAGTACTTC. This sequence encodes CASSFWGLSREQYF.

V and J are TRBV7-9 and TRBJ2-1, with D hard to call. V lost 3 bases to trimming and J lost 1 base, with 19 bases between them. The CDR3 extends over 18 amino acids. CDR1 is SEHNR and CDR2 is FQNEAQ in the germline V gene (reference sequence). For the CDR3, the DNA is TGTGCCAGCAGCTTTCCCCTCGACCCCGGGCAATCCTACAATGAGCAGTTCTTC. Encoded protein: CASSFPLDPGQSYNEQFF.

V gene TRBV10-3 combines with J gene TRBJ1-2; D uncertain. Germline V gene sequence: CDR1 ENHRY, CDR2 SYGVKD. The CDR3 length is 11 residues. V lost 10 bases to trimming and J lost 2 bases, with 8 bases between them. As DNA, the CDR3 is TGTGCCACCGCAGGAAACTATGGCTACACCTTC. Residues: CATAGNYGYTF.

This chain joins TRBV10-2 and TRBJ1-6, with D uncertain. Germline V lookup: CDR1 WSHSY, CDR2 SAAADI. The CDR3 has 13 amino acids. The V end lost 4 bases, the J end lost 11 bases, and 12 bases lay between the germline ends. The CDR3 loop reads CASSGNGIPPLHF. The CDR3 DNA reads TGCGCCAGCAGTGGAAACGGTATCCCACCCCTCCACTTT.

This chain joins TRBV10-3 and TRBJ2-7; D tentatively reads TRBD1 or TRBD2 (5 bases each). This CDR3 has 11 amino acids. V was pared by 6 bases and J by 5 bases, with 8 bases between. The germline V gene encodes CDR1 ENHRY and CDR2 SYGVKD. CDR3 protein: CAISGTHEQYF. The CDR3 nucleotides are TGTGCCATCAGCGGGACCCACGAGCAGTACTTC.

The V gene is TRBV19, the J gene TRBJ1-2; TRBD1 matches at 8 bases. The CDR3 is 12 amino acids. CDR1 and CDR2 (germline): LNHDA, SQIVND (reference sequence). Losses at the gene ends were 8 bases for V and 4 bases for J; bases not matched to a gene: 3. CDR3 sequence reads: CASYTGGYGYTF. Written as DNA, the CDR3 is TGTGCCAGTTATACAGGGGGCTATGGCTACACCTTC.

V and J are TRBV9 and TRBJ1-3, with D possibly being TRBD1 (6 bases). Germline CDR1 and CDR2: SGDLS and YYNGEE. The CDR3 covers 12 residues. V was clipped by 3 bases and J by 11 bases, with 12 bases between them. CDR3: CASSGADRSIYF. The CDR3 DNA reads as TGTGCCAGCAGCGGAGCGGACAGATCCATATATTTT.

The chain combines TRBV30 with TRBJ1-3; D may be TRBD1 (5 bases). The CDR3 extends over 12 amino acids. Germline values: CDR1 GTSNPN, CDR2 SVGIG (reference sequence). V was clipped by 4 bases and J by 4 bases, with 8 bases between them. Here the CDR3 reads CAWTGNGNTIYF. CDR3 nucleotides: TGTGCCTGGACAGGGAACGGAAACACCATATATTTT.

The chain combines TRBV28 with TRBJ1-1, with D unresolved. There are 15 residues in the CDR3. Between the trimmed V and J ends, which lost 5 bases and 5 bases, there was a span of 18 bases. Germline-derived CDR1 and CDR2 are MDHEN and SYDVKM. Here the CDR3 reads CASSGYPGSSTEAFF. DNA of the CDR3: TGTGCCAGCAGTGGGTATCCCGGGAGCTCAACTGAAGCTTTCTTT. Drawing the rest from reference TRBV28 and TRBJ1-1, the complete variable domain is DVKVTQSSRYLVKRTGEKVFLECVQDMDHENMFWYRQDPGLGLRLIYFSYDVKMKEKGDIPEGYSVSREKKERFSLILESASTNQTSMYLCASSGYPGSSTEAFFGQGTRLTVV.

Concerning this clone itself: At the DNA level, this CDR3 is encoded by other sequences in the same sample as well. CDR3 DNA sequence: TGTGCCAGCAGCTTGGGAGGGAGTCAAGAGACCCAGTACTTC. Amino acid sequence: CASSLGGSQETQYF. V and J are TRBV7-9 and TRBJ2-5; 7 nucleotides match TRBD2. The CDR3 is made up of 14 amino acids. Germline assignment: CDR1 SEHNR and CDR2 FQNEAQ (reference sequence). V lost 3 bases, J lost 2 bases, and 3 bases stayed unmatched.

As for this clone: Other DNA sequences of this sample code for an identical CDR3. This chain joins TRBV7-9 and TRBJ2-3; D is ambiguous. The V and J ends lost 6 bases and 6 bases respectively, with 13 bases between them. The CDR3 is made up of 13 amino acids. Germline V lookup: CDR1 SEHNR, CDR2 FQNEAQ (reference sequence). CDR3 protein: CASRTGVLDTQYF. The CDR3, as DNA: TGTGCCAGCAGAACTGGGGTACTTGATACGCAGTATTTT.

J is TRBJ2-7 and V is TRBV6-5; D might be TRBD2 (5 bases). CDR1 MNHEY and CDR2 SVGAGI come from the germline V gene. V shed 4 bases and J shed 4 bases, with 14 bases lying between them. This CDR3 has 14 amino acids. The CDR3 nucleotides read TGTGCCAGCAGTTCGAGGGATGTCCCTTACGAGCAGTACTTC. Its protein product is CASSSRDVPYEQYF.

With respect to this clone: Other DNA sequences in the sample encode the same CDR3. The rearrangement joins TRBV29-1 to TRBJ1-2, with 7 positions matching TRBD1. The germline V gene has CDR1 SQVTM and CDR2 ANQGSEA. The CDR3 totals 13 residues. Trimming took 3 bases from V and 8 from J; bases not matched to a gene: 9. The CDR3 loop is CSVEQTGDIGYTF. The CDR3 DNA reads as TGCAGCGTTGAGCAAACAGGGGACATCGGCTACACCTTC.

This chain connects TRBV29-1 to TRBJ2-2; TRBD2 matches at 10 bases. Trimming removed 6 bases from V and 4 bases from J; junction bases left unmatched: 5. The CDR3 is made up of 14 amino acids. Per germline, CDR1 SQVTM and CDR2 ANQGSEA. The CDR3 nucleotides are TGCAGCGTCGCCGGGACTAGCGTCACCGGGGAGCTGTTTTTT. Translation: CSVAGTSVTGELFF.

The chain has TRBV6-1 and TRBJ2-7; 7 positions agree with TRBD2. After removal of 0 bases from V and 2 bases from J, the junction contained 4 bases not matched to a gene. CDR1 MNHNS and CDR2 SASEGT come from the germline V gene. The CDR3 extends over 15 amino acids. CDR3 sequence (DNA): TGTGCCAGCAGTGAAGCGCAGGGAGGGACCTACGAGCAGTACTTC. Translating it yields CASSEAQGGTYEQYF.

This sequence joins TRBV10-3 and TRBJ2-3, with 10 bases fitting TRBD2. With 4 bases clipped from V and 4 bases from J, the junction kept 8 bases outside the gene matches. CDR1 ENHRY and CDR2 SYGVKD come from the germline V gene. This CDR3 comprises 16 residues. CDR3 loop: CAISVYLAGAADTQYF. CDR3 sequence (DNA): TGTGCCATCAGTGTATATCTAGCGGGAGCTGCAGATACGCAGTATTTT.

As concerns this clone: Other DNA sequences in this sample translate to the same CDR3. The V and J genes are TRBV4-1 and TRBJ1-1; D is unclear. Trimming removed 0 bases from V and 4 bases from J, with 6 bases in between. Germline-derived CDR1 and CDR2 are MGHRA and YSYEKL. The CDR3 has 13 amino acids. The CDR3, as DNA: TGCGCCAGCAGCCAAGATTGGGGCACTGAAGCTTTCTTT. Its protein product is CASSQDWGTEAFF.

CDR3 DNA sequence: TGTGCCAGTAGTATCAGGTGGGCCTACGAGCAGTACTTC. It specifies CASSIRWAYEQYF. The chain combines TRBV19 with TRBJ2-7; D unresolved. The germline V gene has CDR1 LNHDA and CDR2 SQIVND (reference sequence). The CDR3 consists of 13 residues. The V gene lost 3 bases and the J gene lost 2 bases, with 8 bases spanning the gap.

Written as DNA, the CDR3 is TGTGCCAGCAGCTTTCCTACCTCCGGGACCGATTACTACGAGCAGTACTTC. Translation gives CASSFPTSGTDYYEQYF. This chain uses TRBV7-8 with TRBJ2-7; either TRBD1 or TRBD2 may fit D (5 bases each). This CDR3 comprises 17 residues. In germline, CDR1 is SGHVS, CDR2 FQNEAQ. Trimming pared 3 bases from V and 3 bases from J, leaving 21 bases between.